This TCR beta chain was documented in a study of blood T cell repertoires in COVID-19. About the study: From T cells, B-cell-depleted T cells, or PBMCs came the material, which was cDNA or gDNA.

Some clones are missing from TCRdb's copy, which holds only in-frame ones; the method was immunoSEQ multiplex PCR. Counted here are roughly 180,000 clones, 83% occurring once; the ten biggest clones make up around 4.3%. The CDR3 has 14 residues. The germline V gene has CDR1 WSHSY and CDR2 SAAADI. V was pared by 8 bases and J by 2 bases, with 10 bases between. Grouping used clinical history reported by participants in a survey and questionnaire. The chain uses TRBV10-2 and TRBJ1-6; possible D gene TRBD1, 5 bases. The sample was PBMCs or T cells enriched from blood (not recorded which). The receptor was derived from a woman between 45 and 60 years old who had recovered from COVID-19. CDR3 amino acids: CASRRGTYNSPLHF. For the CDR3, the DNA is TGCGCCAGCCGGCGGGGGACCTATAATTCACCCCTCCACTTT.